Below, 17 T cell receptor beta chains from the same sample are listed, as sequenced in a study of shared clonotypes between healthy human individuals. CD45RO-negative cells were positively selected for CCR7, leaving out terminally differentiated effector memory CD45RA+ cells. Measured with immunoSEQ multiplex PCR; TCRdb has only the in-frame clones, and not every one. The table lists about 2 million clones, around 96% of them singletons. Sequences were obtained from naive CD8+ T cells sorted from blood. The receptors come from a man between 18 and 29 years old in good health.

V is TRBV4-3 and J is TRBJ1-1; no clear D gene. The germline gives CDR1 LGHNA, CDR2 YSLEER. CDR3 size: 15 residues. Trimming removed 0 bases from V and 1 base from J, with 9 bases in between. The CDR3 DNA reads as TGCGCCAGCAGCCAAGATTATCGGTGGAACACTGAAGCTTTCTTT. It specifies CASSQDYRWNTEAFF.

This chain joins TRBV6-4 and TRBJ1-1; 7 bases fit TRBD1. This CDR3 has 14 amino acids. From germline, CDR1 is MRHNA and CDR2 SNTAGT. J lost 2 bases, V lost 5 bases, and 5 bases had no gene match. For the CDR3, the DNA is TGTGCCAGCAGTTTCCGGGACAGCAACACTGAAGCTTTCTTT. Translated: CASSFRDSNTEAFF.

This chain links TRBV5-1 with TRBJ2-1; D is undetermined. V shed 0 bases and J shed 8 bases, with 18 bases lying between them. Germline CDR1 SGHRS, CDR2 YFSETQ. This CDR3 region has 16 residues. The CDR3 coding sequence is TGCGCCAGCAGCTTGGAAATAGGAGTTCTAGGCGATGAGCAGTTCTTC. This codes for CASSLEIGVLGDEQFF.

The CDR3 region has the DNA TGCGCCAGCAGCTTGGAGCCCGTTGGGTTGGGCGCCCTGGGAGATACGCAGTATTTT. Amino acids: CASSLEPVGLGALGDTQYF. The rearrangement uses TRBV5-1 and TRBJ2-3; D is unclear. CDR1 and CDR2 (germline): SGHRS, YFSETQ. Trimming took off 0 bases at V and 5 bases at J, with 25 bases between the two ends. This CDR3 contains 19 residues.

CDR3 DNA: TGTGCCAGCAGCCAAGCGGGGGAACCGACAGATACGCAGTATTTT. It translates to CASSQAGEPTDTQYF. This rearrangement joins TRBV13 to TRBJ2-3, with 8 bases matching TRBD2. The germline gives CDR1 PRHDT, CDR2 FYEKMQ (reference sequence). The CDR3 has 15 residues. V gave up 5 bases and J gave up 3 bases; unmatched junction bases: 7.

V gene TRBV28 combines with J gene TRBJ2-7, with 10 bases fitting TRBD1. This CDR3 comprises 15 residues. Germline V lookup: CDR1 MDHEN, CDR2 SYDVKM. The trim removed 5 bases at V and 5 bases at J, leaving 9 bases unmatched. CDR3 sequence reads: CASSPTGTGDHEQYF. CDR3 DNA: TGTGCCAGCAGTCCGACCGGGACAGGGGACCACGAGCAGTACTTC.

For the CDR3, the DNA is TGCGCCAGCAGCTTAAGCCGGGACTTCTCCTACGAGCAGTACTTC. Residues: CASSLSRDFSYEQYF. The chain is built from TRBV4-3 and TRBJ2-7; a weak D match, TRBD2 (6 bases). The germline V gene has CDR1 LGHNA and CDR2 YSLEER. V was shortened by 5 bases and J by 0 bases, with 14 bases between the two germline ends. This CDR3 has 15 amino acids.

The gene calls are TRBV5-6 and TRBJ2-7; D possibly uses TRBD1 or TRBD2 (5 bases each). V dropped 2 bases and J dropped 1 base, with 10 bases sitting between them. Germline-derived CDR1 and CDR2 are SGHDT and YYEEEE. This CDR3 spans 14 amino acids. The CDR3 region is CASSFRDDSYEQYF. For the CDR3, the DNA is TGTGCCAGCAGCTTCCGGGACGATTCCTACGAGCAGTACTTC.

This clone showed up just a few times. The rearrangement joins TRBV28 to TRBJ1-4; D may be TRBD1 (6 bases). The CDR3 has 12 residues. The V end was cut by 6 bases, the J end by 8 bases, with 10 bases between. The germline CDR1 and CDR2 sequences are MDHEN and SYDVKM. CDR3 amino acids: CASRTGTEKLFF. CDR3 DNA: TGTGCCAGCAGAACCGGGACAGAAAAACTGTTTTTT.

Remarks on this clone: Other DNA sequences of this sample code for an identical CDR3. The J gene is TRBJ2-7, the V gene TRBV27, with D hard to call. The CDR3 has 13 amino acids. Trimming removed 2 bases at V and 0 bases at J, with 5 bases between. Germline CDR1 and CDR2: MNHEY and SMNVEV (reference sequence). DNA for the CDR3: TGTGCCAGCAGTTTACGGGTCTCCTACGAGCAGTACTTC. Translating gives CASSLRVSYEQYF.

The V gene is TRBV2, the J gene TRBJ2-7, with no clear D. Germline CDR1 SNHLY, CDR2 FYNNEI. The CDR3 runs to 12 residues. V was trimmed by 2 bases and J by 2 bases, leaving 4 bases between them. The CDR3 bases are TGTGCCAGCAGTGAAAAGGCCTACGAGCAGTACTTC. It translates to CASSEKAYEQYF.

With respect to this clone: A read error may account for a junction end that differs from germline. The chain uses TRBV27 and TRBJ2-5; TRBD1 aligns across 7 bases. CDR1 and CDR2 from the germline V gene are MNHEY and SMNVEV (reference sequence). The length of the CDR3 is 14 residues. CDR3 sequence reads: CAGSFLGGSETQYF. CDR3 DNA: TGTGCCGGCAGTTTTCTAGGGGGCTCGGAGACCCAGTACTTC.

This chain links TRBV7-2 with TRBJ2-1; 10 bases map to TRBD2. The CDR3 is made up of 15 amino acids. The germline CDR1 and CDR2 sequences are SGHTA and FQGNSA. J lost 6 bases, V lost 2 bases, and 4 bases had no gene match. Here the CDR3 reads CASSLPGTSVNEQFF. The CDR3 region has the DNA TGTGCCAGCAGCTTACCCGGGACTAGCGTCAATGAGCAGTTCTTC.

The chain employs TRBV28 and TRBJ2-2; D perhaps matches TRBD2 (6 bases). The CDR3 totals 13 residues. CDR1 and CDR2 from the germline V gene are MDHEN and SYDVKM. Trimming cost V 6 bases and J 7 bases, with 12 bases left between them. CDR3 coding DNA: TGTGCCAGCAGCCCGGGGCGGGGCGGGGAGCTGTTTTTT. Its protein is CASSPGRGGELFF.

V gene TRBV13 combines with J gene TRBJ1-1; D possibly corresponds to TRBD1 (5 bases). The germline V and J ends were trimmed by 4 bases and 3 bases, with 9 bases remaining between them. Germline assignment: CDR1 PRHDT and CDR2 FYEKMQ (reference sequence). The CDR3 consists of 13 residues. CDR3 nucleotide sequence: TGTGCCAGCAGCTACCGGGGGGACACTGAAGCTTTCTTT. Amino acid sequence: CASSYRGDTEAFF.

This chain joins TRBV11-2 and TRBJ2-4; possibly TRBD1 or TRBD2 for D (5 bases each). The CDR3 consists of 16 residues. CDR1 SGHAT and CDR2 FQNNGV come from the germline V gene. V was trimmed by 0 bases and J by 3 bases, leaving 12 bases between them. CDR3 DNA sequence: TGTGCCAGCAGCTTAGATGGGGGATGGAGCAAAAACATTCAGTACTTC. Amino acids: CASSLDGGWSKNIQYF.

The chain joins TRBV7-9 to TRBJ1-1; the D is unclear. The CDR3 spans 14 residues. Deletions cut 0 bases from V and 8 bases from J, with 13 bases between. Per germline, CDR1 SEHNR and CDR2 FQNEAQ (reference sequence). The CDR3 spells CASSLASRDQEAFF. The CDR3 nucleotides read TGTGCCAGCAGCTTAGCATCCCGGGATCAAGAAGCTTTCTTT.